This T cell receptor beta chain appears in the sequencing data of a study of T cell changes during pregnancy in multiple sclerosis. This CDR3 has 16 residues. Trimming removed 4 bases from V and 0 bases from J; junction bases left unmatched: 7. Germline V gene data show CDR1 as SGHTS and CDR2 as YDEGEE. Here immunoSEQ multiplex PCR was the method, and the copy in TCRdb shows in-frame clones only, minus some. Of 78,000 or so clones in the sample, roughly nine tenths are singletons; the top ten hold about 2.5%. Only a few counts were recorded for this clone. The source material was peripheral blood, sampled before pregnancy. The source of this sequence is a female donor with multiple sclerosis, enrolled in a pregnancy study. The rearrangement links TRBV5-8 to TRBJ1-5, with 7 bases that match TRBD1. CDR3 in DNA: TGTGCCAGCAGCCAGACAGGGAAGACTAGCAATCAGCCCCAGCATTTT. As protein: CASSQTGKTSNQPQHF.